These 15 T cell receptor beta chains were all obtained from the same sample, sequenced in a study of early T cells in non-severe SARS-CoV-2 infection. TCRdb redid the calling of the 5' RACE reads with MiXCR, one entry per CDR3 protein. Of tens of thousands of distinct CDR3 sequences in the sample, 3% to 5% were seen once. The sequencing sample was made of whole blood. Every receptor here comes from an adult who was a healthcare worker with PCR-confirmed SARS-CoV-2 infection or an uninfected control (not recorded which).

This clonotype occurred many times. CDR3 residues: CASSLLNEQFF. CDR3 in DNA: TGTGCCAGCAGCCTTTTAAATGAGCAGTTCTTC. The chain is built from TRBV7-2 and TRBJ2-1; D is unclear. CDR1 and CDR2 (germline): SGHTA, FQGNSA. V lost 5 bases, J lost 7 bases, and 6 bases lay in between. There are 11 residues in the CDR3.

This clonotype has at least ten counts. The V and J genes are TRBV6-5 and TRBJ2-7; the D is unclear. The CDR3 length is 13 residues. Germline CDR1 is MNHEY and CDR2 is SVGAGI. The ends were cut back, 2 bases at V and 1 base at J, with 6 bases in the middle. CDR3 loop: CASSYGQSYEQYF. Written as DNA, the CDR3 is TGTGCCAGCAGTTACGGGCAGTCCTACGAGCAGTACTTC.

This clonotype was picked up many times. The gene calls are TRBV5-1 and TRBJ2-3; 11 bases map to TRBD2. V lost 7 bases to trimming and J lost 1 base; unmatched junction nucleotides: 14. The CDR3 runs to 18 residues. Germline V lookup: CDR1 SGHRS, CDR2 YFSETQ. Here the CDR3 reads CASLTGTSGPSGTDTQYF. The CDR3 DNA reads TGCGCCAGCCTGACCGGGACTAGCGGACCCTCTGGCACAGATACGCAGTATTTT. The full variable domain, with the rest looked up from reference TRBV5-1 and TRBJ2-3, is KAGVTQTPRYLIKTRGQQVTLSCSPISGHRSVSWYQQTPGQGLQFLFEYFSETQRNKGNFPGRFSGRQFSNSRSEMNVSTLELGDSALYLCASLTGTSGPSGTDTQYFGPGTRLTVL.

This clonotype was counted only a few times. This sequence joins TRBV3-1 and TRBJ1-1; the D gene is possibly TRBD1 (5 bases). The CDR3 runs 15 residues. From germline, CDR1 is LGHDT and CDR2 YNNKEL (reference sequence). V shed 0 bases and J shed 8 bases, with 16 bases lying between them. CDR3 bases: TGTGCCAGCAGCCAAGATCTATCCGGGACCGGGGAAGCTTTCTTT. Its protein product is CASSQDLSGTGEAFF.

The V gene is TRBV6-1, the J gene TRBJ1-3, with a tentative D call TRBD1 (5 bases). Per germline, CDR1 MNHNS and CDR2 SASEGT. V dropped 4 bases and J dropped 4 bases, with 14 bases sitting between them. This CDR3 spans 15 amino acids. The chain's CDR3 is CASSAPRAGGNTIYF. CDR3 nucleotides: TGTGCCAGCAGTGCCCCCAGGGCCGGAGGAAACACCATATATTTT.

A remark on this clonotype: A much larger clone differs from this one at a single base, so this may be a read error. The rearrangement uses TRBV20-1 and TRBJ2-7, with D tentatively TRBD2 (6 bases). The CDR3 is made up of 15 amino acids. The V gene lost 0 bases and the J gene lost 2 bases, with 14 bases spanning the gap. Germline V gene lookup returns CDR1 DFQATT and CDR2 SNEGSKA (reference sequence). The chain's CDR3 is CSARDAGRGTYEQYF. As DNA, the CDR3 is TGCAGTGCTAGAGATGCGGGGCGGGGAACCTACGAGCAGTACTTC.

This clonotype has at least ten counts. The rearrangement links TRBV19 to TRBJ1-1, with a possible D match to TRBD1 (5 bases). Trimming pared 8 bases from V and 4 bases from J, leaving 8 bases between. CDR1 is LNHDA and CDR2 is SQIVND in the germline V gene (reference sequence). The CDR3 runs 11 residues. In DNA, the CDR3 is TGTGCCAGTCGAGGGGCCACTGAAGCTTTCTTT. This translates into CASRGATEAFF.

This clonotype was seen ten or more times. The gene calls are TRBV27 and TRBJ2-3, with D maybe TRBD2 (6 bases). The V and J ends lost 6 bases and 0 bases respectively, with 16 bases between them. Germline-derived CDR1 and CDR2 are MNHEY and SMNVEV (reference sequence). The CDR3 is 16 residues long. CDR3 DNA sequence: TGTGCCAGCAGGGGCTCCCCGGGGGATAGCACAGATACGCAGTATTTT. Translated: CASRGSPGDSTDTQYF.

This clonotype turned up a few times. The J gene is TRBJ2-2, the V gene TRBV29-1; the D gene is possibly TRBD2 (5 bases). The V gene lost 7 bases and the J gene lost 7 bases, with 19 bases spanning the gap. The CDR3 loop spans 14 amino acids. Looked up from germline, CDR1 is SQVTM and CDR2 is ANQGSEA. The chain's CDR3 is CSAQPRGGGGELFF. The CDR3 DNA reads as TGCAGCGCGCAACCACGAGGAGGCGGCGGGGAGCTGTTTTTT.

This clonotype was observed many times. The chain employs TRBV29-1 and TRBJ2-3, with a possible D match to TRBD2 (5 bases). This CDR3 comprises 14 residues. Germline values: CDR1 SQVTM, CDR2 ANQGSEA. V shed 2 bases and J shed 3 bases, with 12 bases lying between them. CDR3 nucleotide sequence: TGCAGCGTTGAATCCGGCCCGGGGACAGATACGCAGTATTTT. Its protein product is CSVESGPGTDTQYF.

This clonotype was detected many times. The DNA for the CDR3 is TGTGCCAGTCGACAGGATGGCAATCAGCCCCAGCATTTT. Its protein is CASRQDGNQPQHF. This chain links TRBV6-2 or TRBV6-3 with TRBJ1-5; the D gene is possibly TRBD1 (6 bases). This CDR3 comprises 13 residues. The V gene's germline CDR1 is MNHEY and CDR2 SVGEGT. Trimming shortened V by 9 bases and J by 2 bases, and 11 bases separated the two germline ends.

This clonotype was seen repeatedly, ten times or more. The chain combines TRBV4-1 with TRBJ2-5; 9 bases fit TRBD2. CDR1 and CDR2 (germline): MGHRA, YSYEKL. Trimming cost V 7 bases and J 1 base; bases outside gene matches: 10. CDR3 size: 16 residues. The CDR3 nucleotides read TGCGCCAGCACATACCGGACTAGCGAGACCCAAGAGACCCAGTACTTC. Protein: CASTYRTSETQETQYF.

The chain combines TRBV2 with TRBJ2-3, with D perhaps given as TRBD1 or TRBD2 (6 bases each). The CDR3 extends over 13 amino acids. V lost 8 bases to trimming and J lost 0 bases, with 9 bases between them. Per germline, CDR1 SNHLY and CDR2 FYNNEI. For the CDR3, the DNA is TGTGCCAGCCTGGGGGGCAGCACAGATACGCAGTATTTT. Protein sequence: CASLGGSTDTQYF.

This clonotype has a handful of counts. The genes are TRBV20-1 and TRBJ2-6, with D possibly being TRBD1 or TRBD2 (6 bases each). In germline, CDR1 is DFQATT, CDR2 SNEGSKA (reference sequence). The CDR3 loop spans 15 amino acids. The germline V and J ends were trimmed by 3 bases and 4 bases, with 13 bases remaining between them. The CDR3 region has the DNA TGCAGTGCTAGGGGGGGACATTTAGGGGCCAACGTCCTGACTTTC. It codes for CSARGGHLGANVLTF.

This clonotype appeared a few times. The gene calls are TRBV3-1 and TRBJ2-1; 7 bases fit TRBD2. Germline loops: CDR1 LGHDT, CDR2 YNNKEL (reference sequence). Trimming at V came to 3 bases and at J to 4 bases, leaving 6 bases not matched to a gene. The CDR3 has 15 residues. The CDR3 bases are TGTGCCAGCAGCCAGGCTCTAGCGGCTTACAATGAGCAGTTCTTC. Protein: CASSQALAAYNEQFF.